The 9 T cell receptor beta chains below all came from one sample that was sequenced in a study of control samples from healthy donors and cancer patients. Measured with immunoSEQ multiplex PCR; TCRdb has only the in-frame clones, and not every one. The sample shows about 84,000 clones, 70% to 85% of them seen only once. Source material: PBMCs. The receptors come from a man aged 55 to 70 with head and neck cancer.

V is TRBV5-4 and J is TRBJ2-7; 11 positions match TRBD2. V dropped 4 bases and J dropped 5; count of bases not matched to a gene: 5. CDR1 is SGHNT, CDR2 YYREEE, per germline (reference sequence). The CDR3 runs 14 residues. Written as DNA, the CDR3 is TGTGCCAGCAGCGTTAGCGGGAGGGTCCACGAGCAGTACTTC. Protein: CASSVSGRVHEQYF.

The V call is TRBV5-1, the J call TRBJ2-6, with D perhaps TRBD1 or TRBD2 (5 bases each). The CDR3 contains 19 residues. The germline V and J ends were trimmed by 7 bases and 2 bases, with 25 bases remaining between them. Germline-derived CDR1 and CDR2 are SGHRS and YFSETQ. The CDR3 sequence: CASRLRNPGHGAGANVLTF. The CDR3, as DNA: TGCGCCAGCCGTCTGAGGAACCCGGGGCATGGGGCTGGGGCCAACGTCCTGACTTTC.

The genes are TRBV27 and TRBJ2-7; 9 bases map to TRBD1. Germline-derived CDR1 and CDR2 are MNHEY and SMNVEV (reference sequence). Losses at the gene ends were 3 bases for V and 2 bases for J; bases not matched to a gene: 11. This CDR3 has 17 residues. The CDR3 sequence is CASSFLTGTGYTYEQYF. For the CDR3, the DNA is TGTGCCAGCAGTTTCCTAACCGGGACAGGGTATACCTACGAGCAGTACTTC.

This clone was counted once. V usage is TRBV7-8 and J usage is TRBJ1-6, with D maybe TRBD1 (6 bases). The V gene lost 4 bases and the J gene lost 9 bases, with 16 bases spanning the gap. The CDR3 runs to 15 residues. The germline CDR1 and CDR2 sequences are SGHVS and FQNEAQ. This CDR3 is CASSSGGGDGSPLHF. CDR3 in DNA: TGTGCCAGCAGCTCTGGAGGGGGAGACGGTTCACCCCTCCACTTT.

CDR3 amino acids: CASSLGPQETQYF. The CDR3 coding sequence is TGTGCCAGCAGTTTGGGACCGCAAGAGACCCAGTACTTC. The J gene is TRBJ2-5, the V gene TRBV6-6; either TRBD1 or TRBD2 may fit D (5 bases each). Germline values: CDR1 MNHNY, CDR2 SVGAGI (reference sequence). V was trimmed by 4 bases and J by 2 bases, leaving 8 bases between them. The CDR3 has 13 amino acids.

The chain combines TRBV2 with TRBJ1-1, with 7 bases matching TRBD1. The trim removed 6 bases at V and 1 base at J, leaving 14 bases unmatched. This CDR3 has 17 residues. Germline CDR1 SNHLY, CDR2 FYNNEI. The CDR3, as DNA: TGTGCCAGCAGCAGGAACAGGGGCTTCACGGGGAACACTGAAGCTTTCTTT. Protein sequence: CASSRNRGFTGNTEAFF. Looking up the rest from reference TRBV2 and TRBJ1-1 gives the full variable domain: EPEVTQTPSHQVTQMGQEVILRCVPISNHLYFYWYRQILGQKVEFLVSFYNNEISEKSEIFDDQFSVERPDGSNFTLKIRSTKLEDSAMYFCASSRNRGFTGNTEAFFGQGTRLTVV.

This chain links TRBV12-3 or TRBV12-4 with TRBJ1-4; the D is unclear. V was clipped by 5 bases and J by 4 bases, with 8 bases between them. This CDR3 region has 13 residues. DNA of the CDR3: TGTGCCAGCAGTCCGGACCGTAATGAAAAACTGTTTTTT. Amino acid sequence: CASSPDRNEKLFF.

This sequence joins TRBV6-5 and TRBJ2-3; 7 nucleotides match TRBD1. V dropped 0 bases and J dropped 5; count of bases not matched to a gene: 8. The CDR3 consists of 16 residues. From germline, CDR1 is MNHEY and CDR2 SVGAGI. CDR3 in DNA: TGTGCCAGCAGTTACTCGATTGGACAGGCAAAAGATACGCAGTATTTT. Its protein is CASSYSIGQAKDTQYF.

The CDR3 DNA reads TGTGCCAGCAGCGGATCGGATGTAGCCAAAAACATTCAGTACTTC. This translates into CASSGSDVAKNIQYF. The rearrangement uses TRBV3-1 (or the pseudogene TRBV3-2) and TRBJ2-4; D is undetermined. In germline, CDR1 is LGHDT, CDR2 YNNKEL (reference sequence). V was pared by 5 bases and J by 0 bases, with 11 bases between. This CDR3 comprises 15 residues.